The 11 T cell receptor beta chains below come from one sample, sequenced in a study of blood T cell repertoires in COVID-19 (dated by TCRdb to 2018 to 2021). The library was made by the immunoSEQ multiplex PCR assay. The source is immuneACCESS, and TCRdb retained only in-frame sequences with V and J called. Part of the clones is not carried over; for the studies checked, unresolved V genes explain less than half of this, and the remainder is unexplained. The sample includes 77,000 or so clones, with around 83% observed a single time. The ten largest clones add up to roughly 5.6% of the sample. The sequenced sample was peripheral blood. These receptors were collected from a man older than 75 with acute or convalescent COVID-19.

This rearrangement joins TRBV5-5 to TRBJ2-7; D remains unclear. Trimming stripped 2 bases from V and 3 bases from J, with 6 bases between. Per the germline V gene, CDR1 is SGHKS and CDR2 is YYEKEE (reference sequence). The CDR3 extends over 12 amino acids. Here the CDR3 reads CASSFHGYEQYF. CDR3 DNA: TGTGCCAGCAGCTTTCACGGCTACGAGCAGTACTTC.

The rearrangement uses TRBV12-3 or TRBV12-4 and TRBJ1-4; 10 positions agree with TRBD1. The CDR3 spans 13 residues. Trimming removed 5 bases from V and 6 bases from J; junction bases left unmatched: 0. The CDR3 DNA is TGTGCCAGCAGTGACAGGGGGCATGAAAAACTGTTTTTT. As protein: CASSDRGHEKLFF.

The rearrangement uses TRBV12-3 or TRBV12-4 and TRBJ2-3; D ambiguous. CDR3 length: 12 amino acids. V gave up 5 bases and J gave up 2 bases, with 5 bases separating them. The CDR3 region has the DNA TGTGCCAGCAGTCCCAACACAGATACGCAGTATTTT. Protein: CASSPNTDTQYF.

The chain joins TRBV5-1 to TRBJ2-1; maybe TRBD2 (6 bases). Germline V gene sequence: CDR1 SGHRS, CDR2 YFSETQ. This CDR3 region has 17 residues. V lost 0 bases and J 6 bases, leaving 19 bases between the germline ends. CDR3 nucleotide sequence: TGCGCCAGCAGCTTGGCCGGGGCGGGATCCACGGCCAATGAGCAGTTCTTC. Protein product: CASSLAGAGSTANEQFF.

The chain has TRBV19 and TRBJ2-5, with 7 positions matching TRBD2. The V gene's germline CDR1 is LNHDA and CDR2 SQIVND (reference sequence). CDR3 size: 13 residues. J was trimmed by 2 bases and V by 5 bases; bases with no gene match: 2. CDR3 bases: TGTGCCAGTAGTCCTAGCGGTCAAGAGACCCAGTACTTC. Translated, it gives CASSPSGQETQYF.

The chain has TRBV5-6 and TRBJ2-7; 7 nucleotides align to TRBD2. Germline-derived CDR1 and CDR2 are SGHDT and YYEEEE. CDR3 length equals 12 residues. The V and J ends lost 3 bases and 4 bases, in that order; junction bases with no gene match: 1. The CDR3 sequence: CASSWEGYEQYF. CDR3 DNA: TGTGCCAGCAGCTGGGAGGGTTACGAGCAGTACTTC.

The chain employs TRBV4-1 and TRBJ2-2; 8 bases align to TRBD2. The CDR3 has 17 amino acids. The V gene end was trimmed by 8 bases and the J gene end by 7 bases; junction bases not matched to a gene: 18. In germline, CDR1 is MGHRA, CDR2 YSYEKL. CDR3 residues: CASSLSGSKRGIGELFF. The DNA of the CDR3 is TGCGCCAGCTCTCTGAGCGGGAGTAAGAGGGGGATCGGGGAGCTGTTTTTT.

This sequence joins TRBV5-1 and TRBJ1-1; a weak D match, TRBD1 (6 bases). This CDR3 has 14 residues. The V end lost 6 bases, the J end lost 4 bases, and 16 bases lay between the germline ends. CDR1 SGHRS and CDR2 YFSETQ come from the germline V gene. The CDR3 DNA is TGCGCCAGCAAAGGTGTTTTGGGGGCCACTGAAGCTTTCTTT. Its protein is CASKGVLGATEAFF.

A single count supports this clone. This chain uses TRBV11-2 with TRBJ1-2; D ambiguous. V shed 10 bases and J shed 4 bases, with 19 bases lying between them. This CDR3 has 14 amino acids. The V gene's germline CDR1 is SGHAT and CDR2 FQNNGV. CDR3 DNA sequence: TGTGCCATCGAAGCGGTTCCCGAGGTCTATGGCTACACCTTC. Translating it yields CAIEAVPEVYGYTF.

This chain uses TRBV6-5 with TRBJ1-6, with D tentatively TRBD1 (5 bases). The length of the CDR3 is 15 residues. The V end lost 7 bases, the J end lost 7 bases, and 17 bases lay between the germline ends. The germline CDR1 and CDR2 sequences are MNHEY and SVGAGI. The CDR3: CASMVAGPLNSPLHF. The CDR3 region has the DNA TGTGCCAGCATGGTAGCGGGACCACTCAATTCACCCCTCCACTTT.

The chain uses TRBV7-2 and TRBJ1-6; no reliable D call. Germline CDR1 reads SGHTA; CDR2 reads FQGNSA. The V and J ends lost 1 base and 0 bases respectively, with 10 bases between them. The CDR3 covers 17 residues. CDR3 sequence (DNA): TGTGCCAGCAGCTTAGATGTGGTGAGCTCCTATAATTCACCCCTCCACTTT. This translates into CASSLDVVSSYNSPLHF.